This section outlines one T cell receptor beta chain sequence together with its context. This clone has just one count. What this receptor recognizes is not known. Base qualities are missing; no much larger clone stands one base away. These data come from a study of blood T cell repertoires in COVID-19 (dated by TCRdb to 2018 to 2020). With regard to the full study: Samples from collaborators originated in the United States, Italy and Spain and spanned both the acute and convalescent phases of COVID-19. The material from the prospective study consisted of cDNA or gDNA derived from T cells, B-cell-depleted T cells, or PBMCs. Subjects who had been exposed to COVID-19, were actively infected with it, or had recovered from it provided the deeply sampled blood TCRbeta repertoires that made up the dataset. The repertoires were made available in a free public database intended to serve as a resource for research on the immune response to SARS-CoV-2. Samples were obtained from the ongoing ImmuneRACE study (first 160 participants) and from over 1,000 subjects provided by 6 global collaborators. Nearly every sample came with metadata listing a de-identified subject ID, COVID-19 status, age in years and sex. Where HLA class I and class II types were available, the types were taken from metadata supplied by the sample provider, not from assay-based typing.

TCRbeta CDR3 regions were amplified from genomic DNA using the immunoSEQ Assay, a bias-controlled multiplex PCR. Turning to the authors' computational methods: Within the assay, amplification of reference gene primers was used to estimate how many nucleated cells each sample contained. To quantify the absolute abundance of each unique TCRbeta CDR3 rearrangement, sequence reads were collapsed and filtered. Productive Simpson clonality was computed per sample as the square root of Simpson's diversity index over productive rearrangements. TCRdb re-hosts the immuneACCESS table, in-frame sequences only. Its copies lack some clones; in the studies checked, an unresolved V gene accounts for under half of them, and the cause for the rest is not known. The D gene and trimming were derived from the DNA, and the V and J assignments and clone size from that table. A total of around 210,000 clones appear in this sample, 70% to 90% of them only once. The top ten constitute less than 6.5% of the sample.

General study outcomes and caveats: The quantity of clinical and demographic metadata differed by source and by participant and was supplied without curation.

One collaborating source in Seattle enrolled patients during active infection and followed them longitudinally through the course of disease. Each collaborating institution followed its own protocols to collect whole blood in K2EDTA tubes. For TCRbeta analysis, collaborators shipped samples as frozen whole blood, isolated PBMCs, or DNA extracted from either of those sample types. The germline V gene (reference sequence) specifies WNHNN as CDR1 and SYGVQD as CDR2. CDR3 length: 13 amino acids, cysteine to phenylalanine. Only the CDR3 part of the read is kept: 39 bases, read in frame from the first base. V is cut by 6 bases and J by 10 bases, and the space between the germline ends is 16 bases.

Sequenced: peripheral blood. The chain couples TRBV10-1 to TRBJ2-1; the D gene is perhaps TRBD1, on 6 matching bases. This clonotype originated in a man aged 50-60 years with COVID-19, enrolled during active disease. For the CDR3, the sequence is CASSASLDSEQFF. The sequenced DNA is TGCGCCAGCAGCGCCTCCTTGGACAGCGAGCAGTTCTTC.